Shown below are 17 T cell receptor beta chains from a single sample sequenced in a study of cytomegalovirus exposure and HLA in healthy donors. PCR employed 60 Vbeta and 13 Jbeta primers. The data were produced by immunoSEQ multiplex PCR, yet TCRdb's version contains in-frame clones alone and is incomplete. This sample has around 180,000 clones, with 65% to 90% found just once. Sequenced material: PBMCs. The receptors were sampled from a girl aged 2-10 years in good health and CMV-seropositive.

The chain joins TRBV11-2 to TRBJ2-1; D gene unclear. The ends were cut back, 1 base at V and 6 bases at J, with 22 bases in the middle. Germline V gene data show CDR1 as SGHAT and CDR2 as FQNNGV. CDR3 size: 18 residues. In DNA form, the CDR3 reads TGTGCCAGCAGCTTAGGAACTCGGGTGGTCGAGGTTATCAATGAGCAGTTCTTC. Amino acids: CASSLGTRVVEVINEQFF.

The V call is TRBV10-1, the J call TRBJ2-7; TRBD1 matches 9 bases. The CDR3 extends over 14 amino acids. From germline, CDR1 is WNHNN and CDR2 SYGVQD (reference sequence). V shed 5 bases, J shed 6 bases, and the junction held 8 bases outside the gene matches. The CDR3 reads CASSTGQGLSEQYF. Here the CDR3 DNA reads TGCGCCAGCAGTACGGGACAGGGATTAAGCGAGCAGTACTTC.

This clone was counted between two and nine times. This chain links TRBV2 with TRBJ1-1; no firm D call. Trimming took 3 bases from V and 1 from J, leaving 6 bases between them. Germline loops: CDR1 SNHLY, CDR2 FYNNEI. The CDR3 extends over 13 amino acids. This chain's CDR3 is CASSDIGNTEAFF. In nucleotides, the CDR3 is TGTGCCAGCAGTGATATCGGGAACACTGAAGCTTTCTTT.

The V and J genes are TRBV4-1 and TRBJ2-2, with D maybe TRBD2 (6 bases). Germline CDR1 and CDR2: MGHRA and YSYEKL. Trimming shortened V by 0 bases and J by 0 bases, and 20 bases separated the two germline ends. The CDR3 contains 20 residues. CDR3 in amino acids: CASSQDPGGVTRANTGELFF. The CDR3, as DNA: TGCGCCAGCAGCCAAGATCCTGGCGGGGTGACACGCGCGAACACCGGGGAGCTGTTTTTT.

DNA of the CDR3: TGTGCTAGTGGTTTAGAGAAGTCAACTAATGAAAAACTGTTTTTT. This gives the protein CASGLEKSTNEKLFF. J is TRBJ1-4 and V is TRBV12-5, with D hard to call. Trimming took off 3 bases at V and 0 bases at J, with 8 bases between the two ends. Germline V gene sequence: CDR1 LGHNT, CDR2 FRNRAP. There are 15 residues in the CDR3.

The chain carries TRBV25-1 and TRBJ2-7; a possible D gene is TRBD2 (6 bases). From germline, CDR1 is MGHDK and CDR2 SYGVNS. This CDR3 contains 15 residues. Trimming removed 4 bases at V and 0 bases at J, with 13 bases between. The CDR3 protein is CASSGWGTFSYEQYF. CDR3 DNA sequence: TGTGCCAGCAGTGGATGGGGGACTTTCTCCTACGAGCAGTACTTC.

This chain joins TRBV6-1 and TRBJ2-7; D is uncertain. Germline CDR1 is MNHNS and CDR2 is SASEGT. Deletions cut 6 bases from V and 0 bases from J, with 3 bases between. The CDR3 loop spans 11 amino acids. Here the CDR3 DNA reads TGTGCCAGCAGGCGCTCCTACGAGCAGTACTTC. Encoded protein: CASRRSYEQYF.

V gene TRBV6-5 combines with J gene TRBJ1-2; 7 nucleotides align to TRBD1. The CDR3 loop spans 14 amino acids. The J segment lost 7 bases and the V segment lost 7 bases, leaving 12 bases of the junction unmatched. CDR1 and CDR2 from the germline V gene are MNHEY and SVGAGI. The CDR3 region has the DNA TGTGCCAGCACCCTCCGGGAGGGGGCTGGTGGCTACACCTTC. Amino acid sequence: CASTLREGAGGYTF.

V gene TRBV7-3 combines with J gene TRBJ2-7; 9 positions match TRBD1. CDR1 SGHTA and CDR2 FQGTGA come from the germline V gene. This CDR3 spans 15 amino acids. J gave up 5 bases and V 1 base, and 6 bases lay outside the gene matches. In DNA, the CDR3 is TGTGCCAGCAGCTTAATGGGACAGGGTAACCACGAGCAGTACTTC. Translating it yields CASSLMGQGNHEQYF.

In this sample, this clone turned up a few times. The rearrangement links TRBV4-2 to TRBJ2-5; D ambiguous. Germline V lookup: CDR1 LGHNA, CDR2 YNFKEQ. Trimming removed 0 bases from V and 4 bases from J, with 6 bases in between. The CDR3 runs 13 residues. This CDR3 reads CASSQDRRETQYF. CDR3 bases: TGTGCCAGCAGCCAAGATAGGAGAGAGACCCAGTACTTC.

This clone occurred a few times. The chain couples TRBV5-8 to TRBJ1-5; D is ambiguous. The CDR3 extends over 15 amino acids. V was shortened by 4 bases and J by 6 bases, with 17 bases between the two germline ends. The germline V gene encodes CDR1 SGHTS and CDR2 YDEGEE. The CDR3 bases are TGTGCCAGCAGCAACCTCCGTGTGAGCTCTCAGCCCCAGCATTTT. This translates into CASSNLRVSSQPQHF. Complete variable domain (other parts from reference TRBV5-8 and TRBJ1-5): EAGVTQSPTHLIKTRGQQATLRCSPISGHTSVYWYQQALGLGLQFLLWYDEGEERNRGNFPPRFSGRQFPNYSSELNVNALELEDSALYLCASSNLRVSSQPQHFGDGTRLSIL.

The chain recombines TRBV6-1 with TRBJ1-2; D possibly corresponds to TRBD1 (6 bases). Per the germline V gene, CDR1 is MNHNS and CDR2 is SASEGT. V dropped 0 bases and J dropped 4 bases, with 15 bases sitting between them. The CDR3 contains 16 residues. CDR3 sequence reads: CASSEAGMGAPYGYTF. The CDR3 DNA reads TGTGCCAGCAGTGAAGCCGGCATGGGGGCCCCCTATGGCTACACCTTC.

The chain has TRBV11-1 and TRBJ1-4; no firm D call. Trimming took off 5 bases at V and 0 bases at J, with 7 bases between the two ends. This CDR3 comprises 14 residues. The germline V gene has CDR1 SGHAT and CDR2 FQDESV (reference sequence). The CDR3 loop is CASSPGATNEKLFF. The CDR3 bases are TGTGCCAGCAGCCCCGGTGCAACTAATGAAAAACTGTTTTTT.

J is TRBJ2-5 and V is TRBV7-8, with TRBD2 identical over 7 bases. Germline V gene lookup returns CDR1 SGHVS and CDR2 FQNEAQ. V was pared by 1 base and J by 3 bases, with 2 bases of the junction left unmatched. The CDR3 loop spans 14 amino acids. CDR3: CASSLGAGEETQYF. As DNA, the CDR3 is TGTGCCAGCAGCTTAGGGGCGGGAGAAGAGACCCAGTACTTC.

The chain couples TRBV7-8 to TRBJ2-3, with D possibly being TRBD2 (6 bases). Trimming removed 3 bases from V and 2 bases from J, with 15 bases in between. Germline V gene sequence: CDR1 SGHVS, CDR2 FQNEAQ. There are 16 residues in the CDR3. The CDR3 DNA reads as TGTGCCAGCAGCTTGGGACTCTCAAAACCCACAGATACGCAGTATTTT. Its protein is CASSLGLSKPTDTQYF.

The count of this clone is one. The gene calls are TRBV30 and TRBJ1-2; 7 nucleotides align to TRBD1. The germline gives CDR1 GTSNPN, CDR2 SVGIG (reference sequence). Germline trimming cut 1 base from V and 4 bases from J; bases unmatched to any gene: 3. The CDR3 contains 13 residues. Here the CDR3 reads CAWSDGQAYGYTF. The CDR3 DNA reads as TGTGCCTGGAGTGATGGACAGGCCTATGGCTACACCTTC.

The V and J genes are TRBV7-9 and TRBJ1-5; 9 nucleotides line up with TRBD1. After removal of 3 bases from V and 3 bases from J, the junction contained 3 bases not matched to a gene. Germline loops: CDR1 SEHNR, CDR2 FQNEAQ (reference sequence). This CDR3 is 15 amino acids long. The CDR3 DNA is TGTGCCAGCAGCTTGGGACAGGGAGACAATCAGCCCCAGCATTTT. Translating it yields CASSLGQGDNQPQHF.